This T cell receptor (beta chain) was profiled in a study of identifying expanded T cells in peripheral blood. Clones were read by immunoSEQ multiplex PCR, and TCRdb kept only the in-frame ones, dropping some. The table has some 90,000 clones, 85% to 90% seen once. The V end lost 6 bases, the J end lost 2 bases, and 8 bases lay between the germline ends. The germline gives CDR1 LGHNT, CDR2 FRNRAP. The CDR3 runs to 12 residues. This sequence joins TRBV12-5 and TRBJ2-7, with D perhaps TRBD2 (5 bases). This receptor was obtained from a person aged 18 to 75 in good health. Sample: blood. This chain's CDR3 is CASGEAAYEQYF. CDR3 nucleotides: TGTGCTAGTGGGGAGGCGGCCTACGAGCAGTACTTC.